This T cell receptor (beta chain) was sequenced for a study of regulatory T cells in long-lasting Graves disease. Described time point: persistent/refractory GD, antithyroid drugs over 5 years with positive TRAb. The TCR library was made from RNA that had been extracted from PBMCs in TRIzol. This CDR3 has 14 amino acids. Germline trimming cut 8 bases from V and 4 bases from J; bases unmatched to any gene: 9. Germline lookup yields CDR1 SNHLY and CDR2 FYNNEI. Relying on iRepertoire HTBI primers and Arm-PCR of CDR3 regions, the team built TCR beta libraries. TCRdb redid the calling of the multiplex PCR reads with MiXCR, one entry per CDR3 protein. Of a few hundred thousand distinct CDR3 sequences listed, around 20% are singletons.

This material consisted of peripheral blood mononuclear cells (PBMCs), taken when the disease was refractory, from a patient treated with antithyroid drugs. The rearrangement links TRBV2 to TRBJ2-5; 8 bases fit TRBD1. The sequence was collected from a female donor with Graves disease. Here the CDR3 reads CASDQGAGRETQYF. CDR3 nucleotide sequence: TGTGCCAGCGACCAGGGGGCGGGAAGAGAGACCCAGTACTTC.